This T cell receptor beta chain is drawn from a study of cytomegalovirus exposure and HLA in healthy donors. Findings and limits, study-wide: It was shown in a later analysis that HLA-associated TCR beta chains were more clonally expanded than other, equally common chains. The study recorded more than 150 TCR beta chains that were cytomegalovirus-associated. An analysis that came later showed most CMV-associated TCR beta chains appearing HLA-restricted.

PCR amplification relied on 60 Vbeta primers (plus 13 Jbeta primers). TCRdb's copy holds only in-frame clones and misses some; the assay was immunoSEQ multiplex PCR. This sample has approximately 130,000 clones, with approximately 78% found just once. The CDR3 has 11 amino acids. Trimming took off 2 bases at V and 9 bases at J, with 8 bases between the two ends. CDR1 is MNHEY, CDR2 SVGAGI, per germline. As concerns this clone: Its antigen is not identified.

This receptor was identified in a man aged 35 to 55 in good health and CMV-seronegative. V and J are TRBV6-5 and TRBJ2-7; unclear D gene. Sequenced input: PBMCs. For the CDR3, the DNA is TGTGCCAGCAGTTACAAGGCTAGGCAGTACTTC. It specifies CASSYKARQYF.